This T cell receptor beta chain was captured in a study of vaccination and CD4 T cells after COVID-19. Study overall: From HCoV-229E, HCoV-OC43, HCoV-NL63 and SARS-CoV-2, overlapping spike peptides were used to stimulate the cells. Study-wide results and limits: Median numbers of SARS-CoV-2-reactive clonotypes increased from 21 to 38 (not a significant change).

V was trimmed by 3 bases and J by 0 bases, leaving 8 bases between them. The germline gives CDR1 SEHNR, CDR2 FQNEAQ (reference sequence). The CDR3 has 15 residues. The sample holds a few counts of this clonotype. Its target is unknown. Treatment indicated: roughly 10-day PBMC culture with coronavirus spike peptide pools or control peptides (ViraFEST assay). Sequencing of DNA taken from cultured CD4+ T cells relied on the Oncomine TCR Beta short-read assay. Genomic DNA was taken out of cultured CD4+ T cells by extraction. TCRdb called the PCR reads again in MiXCR, with one record for every CDR3 protein. The data contain roughly 20,000 distinct CDR3 sequences, 31% of them singletons.

The sample taken for sequencing was cultured CD4+ T cells from blood. J is TRBJ2-2 and V is TRBV7-9; the D gene could be TRBD1 or TRBD2 (6 bases each). This clonotype was obtained from a human donor with COVID-19. The chain's CDR3 is CASSFGGPNTGELFF. For the CDR3, the DNA is TGTGCCAGCAGCTTTGGGGGGCCGAACACCGGGGAGCTGTTTTTT.